The 19 T cell receptor beta chains below come from one sample, sequenced in a study of blood T cell repertoires in COVID-19. Some clones are missing from TCRdb's copy, which holds only in-frame ones; the method was immunoSEQ multiplex PCR. The sample yields 350,000 to 450,000 clones, roughly 91% seen once. The sequencing input was PBMCs or T cells enriched from blood (not recorded which). The receptors stem from a woman under 40 who had recovered from COVID-19.

This clone turned up a few times. The genes are TRBV5-1 and TRBJ2-7, with a possible D match to TRBD1 (5 bases). V was clipped by 4 bases and J by 0 bases, with 14 bases between them. Germline values: CDR1 SGHRS, CDR2 YFSETQ. This CDR3 spans 15 amino acids. Here the CDR3 reads CASSPSTGSSYEQYF. CDR3 coding DNA: TGCGCCAGCAGCCCCTCCACAGGAAGCTCCTACGAGCAGTACTTC.

This clone is a singleton in its sample. The V and J genes are TRBV12-3 or TRBV12-4 and TRBJ1-4, with a possible D match to TRBD1 (5 bases). Trimming removed 7 bases from V and 8 bases from J, with 14 bases in between. The CDR3 is 13 residues long. CDR3 sequence: CASTTPRVEKLFF. The CDR3 DNA reads as TGTGCCAGCACCACCCCCAGGGTGGAAAAACTGTTTTTT.

V usage is TRBV29-1 and J usage is TRBJ1-2; D gene ambiguous. CDR1 SQVTM and CDR2 ANQGSEA come from the germline V gene. V lost 4 bases to trimming and J lost 2 bases, with 5 bases between them. There are 11 residues in the CDR3. In nucleotides, the CDR3 is TGCAGCGTTGCTCAGAACTATGGCTACACCTTC. It encodes CSVAQNYGYTF.

The chain employs TRBV28 and TRBJ1-5; maybe TRBD1 (6 bases). The V and J ends lost 8 bases and 4 bases respectively, with 18 bases between them. CDR3 length equals 15 residues. CDR1 and CDR2 (germline): MDHEN, SYDVKM. The CDR3 spells CASSEQSGVNQPQHF. In DNA, the CDR3 is TGTGCCAGCTCCGAGCAGTCAGGGGTGAATCAGCCCCAGCATTTT.

A remark on this clone: Additional DNA sequences in this sample encode the identical CDR3. This chain links TRBV2 with TRBJ1-5, with a possible D match to TRBD1 (6 bases). Germline CDR1 reads SNHLY; CDR2 reads FYNNEI. Trimming took 7 bases from V and 5 from J, leaving 9 bases between them. The CDR3 extends over 12 amino acids. The CDR3 is CASTRGDQPQHF. CDR3 in DNA: TGTGCCAGCACCAGGGGAGATCAGCCCCAGCATTTT.

This chain connects TRBV5-1 to TRBJ1-3, with TRBD1 matching 8 bases. This CDR3 contains 17 residues. Germline assignment: CDR1 SGHRS and CDR2 YFSETQ. Trimming at V came to 0 bases and at J to 4 bases, leaving 9 bases not matched to a gene. CDR3 sequence (DNA): TGCGCCAGCAGCTTGGTCAGCCCAGGGGGCGAAGGAAACACCATATATTTT. Protein sequence: CASSLVSPGGEGNTIYF. Full variable domain (remainder filled in from reference TRBV5-1 and TRBJ1-3): KAGVTQTPRYLIKTRGQQVTLSCSPISGHRSVSWYQQTPGQGLQFLFEYFSETQRNKGNFPGRFSGRQFSNSRSEMNVSTLELGDSALYLCASSLVSPGGEGNTIYFGEGSWLTVV.

The genes are TRBV9 and TRBJ1-2; 7 positions match TRBD1. Trimming cost V 3 bases and J 3 bases; bases outside gene matches: 11. The length of the CDR3 is 16 residues. The germline V gene encodes CDR1 SGDLS and CDR2 YYNGEE. The CDR3 sequence: CASSDALTGRYYGYTF. The CDR3 DNA reads as TGTGCCAGCAGCGACGCTTTGACAGGGCGATACTATGGCTACACCTTC.

The count of this clone is one. The V gene is TRBV5-1, the J gene TRBJ1-1; D not resolved. Germline loops: CDR1 SGHRS, CDR2 YFSETQ. V was cut by 1 base and J by 1 base, with 17 bases left in between. The CDR3 is 17 residues long. The CDR3 DNA sequence: TGCGCCAGCAGCTTGTTGCCCCCGACTTCGACGAACACTGAAGCTTTCTTT. Protein: CASSLLPPTSTNTEAFF.

The chain couples TRBV5-1 to TRBJ1-6; 8 positions match TRBD1. J lost 6 bases, V lost 4 bases, and 6 bases had no gene match. CDR3 length: 15 residues. In germline, CDR1 is SGHRS, CDR2 YFSETQ. CDR3 in DNA: TGCGCCAGCAGCGTGGACAGGGTCGGTAATTCACCCCTCCACTTT. This codes for CASSVDRVGNSPLHF. Full variable domain (outside the CDR3, taken from reference TRBV5-1 and TRBJ1-6): KAGVTQTPRYLIKTRGQQVTLSCSPISGHRSVSWYQQTPGQGLQFLFEYFSETQRNKGNFPGRFSGRQFSNSRSEMNVSTLELGDSALYLCASSVDRVGNSPLHFGNGTRLTVT.

V usage is TRBV7-9 and J usage is TRBJ2-3; possible D gene TRBD2, 6 bases. V shed 7 bases and J shed 3 bases, with 14 bases lying between them. The CDR3 runs 14 residues. The germline V gene encodes CDR1 SEHNR and CDR2 FQNEAQ (reference sequence). The CDR3 DNA sequence: TGTGCCAGCATACGACTAGACTATACAGATACGCAGTATTTT. Its translation: CASIRLDYTDTQYF.

The chain employs TRBV7-8 and TRBJ2-1; TRBD2 matches 10 bases. The J segment lost 2 bases and the V segment lost 7 bases, leaving 11 bases of the junction unmatched. Germline CDR1 and CDR2: SGHVS and FQNEAQ. CDR3 size: 17 residues. In DNA form, the CDR3 reads TGTGCCAGCATGCCCGTTTCACTAGCGGGAACCTACAATGAGCAGTTCTTC. Encoded protein: CASMPVSLAGTYNEQFF.

The CDR3 region is CASSFPGQGSLRLFF. The DNA for the CDR3 is TGTGCCAGCAGCTTTCCGGGACAGGGGTCGTTGAGGCTGTTTTTT. The chain uses TRBV5-6 and TRBJ2-2, with 10 bases matching TRBD1. The CDR3 has 15 residues. Germline values: CDR1 SGHDT, CDR2 YYEEEE. The V and J ends lost 2 bases and 13 bases, in that order; junction bases with no gene match: 11.

This chain links TRBV3-1 (or the pseudogene TRBV3-2) with TRBJ2-5; the match to TRBD2 covers 8 bases. The CDR3 contains 17 residues. V lost 0 bases and J lost 5; bases outside the gene matches: 11. Germline CDR1 and CDR2: LGHDT and YNNKEL (reference sequence). The CDR3 DNA follows: TGTGCCAGCAGCCAAGATCGAACCGGGAGGGCCGTGGAGACCCAGTACTTC. This gives the protein CASSQDRTGRAVETQYF.

V usage is TRBV5-1 and J usage is TRBJ1-1; D not resolved. Looked up from germline, CDR1 is SGHRS and CDR2 is YFSETQ. The ends were cut back, 8 bases at V and 1 base at J, with 12 bases in the middle. The CDR3 consists of 13 residues. In nucleotides, the CDR3 is TGCGCCAGTTTTTCTGGGCCGAACACTGAAGCTTTCTTT. Its protein is CASFSGPNTEAFF.

The genes are TRBV15 and TRBJ1-4; D might be TRBD1 (6 bases). The ends were cut back, 1 base at V and 7 bases at J, with 10 bases in the middle. Germline V CDR1 and CDR2: LNHNV, YYDKDF (reference sequence). The CDR3 spans 14 residues. The CDR3 region is CATSRGQGGEKLFF. The CDR3 nucleotides read TGTGCCACCAGCAGAGGACAAGGGGGTGAAAAACTGTTTTTT.

The chain recombines TRBV6-5 with TRBJ1-4; 9 bases align to TRBD1. With V trimmed by 6 bases and J by 8 bases, 7 bases remained unmatched. The CDR3 extends over 14 amino acids. Germline-derived CDR1 and CDR2 are MNHEY and SVGAGI. CDR3 loop: CASSQGQGAEKLFF. CDR3 DNA: TGTGCCAGCAGCCAGGGACAGGGCGCCGAAAAACTGTTTTTT.

The genes are TRBV29-1 and TRBJ2-5, with 9 bases identical to TRBD2. Germline V gene sequence: CDR1 SQVTM, CDR2 ANQGSEA. The CDR3 has 13 residues. The V segment lost 6 bases and the J segment 5 bases; nucleotides outside the gene matches: 7. The CDR3 bases are TGCAGCGTCCTTAGCGGGGGAGAGGAGACCCAGTACTTC. This codes for CSVLSGGEETQYF.

The gene calls are TRBV7-9 and TRBJ1-1; D remains ambiguous. The CDR3 spans 12 residues. In germline, CDR1 is SEHNR, CDR2 FQNEAQ (reference sequence). The V end lost 10 bases, the J end lost 11 bases, and 20 bases lay between the germline ends. The CDR3 DNA follows: TGTGCCACTCACGGAGAGGAGGGCGCGGCTTTCTTT. It encodes CATHGEEGAAFF.

The chain is built from TRBV19 and TRBJ2-6; 7 nucleotides match TRBD1. V dropped 7 bases and J dropped 1; count of bases not matched to a gene: 10. The length of the CDR3 is 17 residues. CDR1 LNHDA and CDR2 SQIVND come from the germline V gene (reference sequence). CDR3 loop: CASNYRGLGSGANVLTF. The CDR3 bases are TGTGCCAGTAATTACAGGGGTTTAGGTTCTGGGGCCAACGTCCTGACTTTC.